Listed here are 25 T cell receptor beta chains from one sample, sequenced in a study of CD8+ T cells in alopecia areata. cDNA prepared by RNA extraction and subsequent reverse transcription served as the template for sequencing. Profiled with immunoSEQ multiplex PCR; TCRdb holds only in-frame clones, not every one. This sample has some 200,000 clones, with more than 45% found just once. Regarding treatment: oral pan-JAK inhibitor, 5-10 mg twice daily. The material was CD4+ T cells sorted from blood, obtained at week 24, from a patient treated with tofacitinib. The receptors here all came from a human donor with alopecia areata.

The V gene is TRBV5-1, the J gene TRBJ1-3; no clear D. Germline V lookup: CDR1 SGHRS, CDR2 YFSETQ. This CDR3 comprises 14 residues. Trimming stripped 0 bases from V and 0 bases from J, with 4 bases between. Written as DNA, the CDR3 is TGCGCCAGCAGCTTGGGACCCTCTGGAAACACCATATATTTT. It codes for CASSLGPSGNTIYF.

This clone came up a few times. The J gene is TRBJ2-1, the V gene TRBV14; D is unclear. V lost 5 bases and J lost 9, with 17 bases in between. Germline values: CDR1 SGHDN, CDR2 FVKESK. CDR3 size: 14 residues. The CDR3 nucleotides are TGTGCCAGCAGCGGCCTGGGCGTGGGTGTTGAGCAGTTCTTC. This encodes CASSGLGVGVEQFF.

The genes are TRBV7-2 and TRBJ2-5; no clear D. Per the germline V gene, CDR1 is SGHTA and CDR2 is FQGNSA. V was clipped by 3 bases and J by 2 bases, with 7 bases between them. CDR3 length: 13 residues. This CDR3 reads CASSFSVQETQYF. CDR3 coding DNA: TGTGCCAGCAGCTTTTCCGTGCAAGAGACCCAGTACTTC.

The CDR3 DNA is TGTGCCAGCAGCAAAAAGACAGGGGCTGGGGCCAACGTCCTGACTTTC. It encodes CASSKKTGAGANVLTF. The genes are TRBV7-9 and TRBJ2-6, with 8 bases lining up with TRBD1. J gave up 2 bases and V 5 bases, and 5 bases lay outside the gene matches. Germline-derived CDR1 and CDR2 are SEHNR and FQNEAQ (reference sequence). The CDR3 has 16 residues.

This rearrangement joins TRBV30 to TRBJ1-1; no clear D. Germline-derived CDR1 and CDR2 are GTSNPN and SVGIG (reference sequence). V was cut by 4 bases and J by 0 bases, with 15 bases left in between. The CDR3 consists of 15 residues. The CDR3 is CAWIPLGVLNTEAFF. Here the CDR3 DNA reads TGTGCCTGGATACCTCTCGGGGTCTTGAACACTGAAGCTTTCTTT.

The table lists this clone with a few counts. The chain couples TRBV7-2 to TRBJ2-1; no clear D gene. The CDR3 length is 13 residues. CDR1 is SGHTA and CDR2 is FQGNSA in the germline V gene. V was pared by 3 bases and J by 9 bases, with 12 bases between. The CDR3 DNA sequence: TGTGCCAGCAGCTTTAATAGTATCACTGAGCAGTTCTTC. It codes for CASSFNSITEQFF.

The rearrangement links TRBV25-1 to TRBJ1-2, with D hard to call. The CDR3 spans 13 residues. CDR1 is MGHDK, CDR2 SYGVNS, per germline. V was clipped by 7 bases and J by 8 bases, with 17 bases between them. The CDR3 loop is CASTPPGETGYTF. In DNA form, the CDR3 reads TGTGCCAGCACCCCCCCCGGCGAGACGGGCTACACCTTC.

This clone was seen more than once but under ten times. The CDR3 coding sequence is TGTGCCAGCAGCCCGTTGAGATTGGAGACCCAGTACTTC. It codes for CASSPLRLETQYF. The rearrangement joins TRBV5-6 to TRBJ2-5; D remains ambiguous. This CDR3 is 13 amino acids long. The germline V gene encodes CDR1 SGHDT and CDR2 YYEEEE. Trimming left V 4 bases short and J 5 bases short, with 12 bases between.

This clone was seen only a few times. The chain employs TRBV4-1 and TRBJ2-1; tentatively, D is TRBD1 (5 bases). CDR1 MGHRA and CDR2 YSYEKL come from the germline V gene. This CDR3 has 16 amino acids. V was cut by 1 base and J by 3 bases, with 13 bases left in between. Written as DNA, the CDR3 is TGCGCCAGCAGCCAAGCTCACCAGGGTGTCTACAATGAGCAGTTCTTC. Translating gives CASSQAHQGVYNEQFF.

This clone was seen a few times. The chain uses TRBV30 and TRBJ2-3, with 7 bases that match TRBD1. The trim removed 1 base at V and 6 bases at J, leaving 7 bases unmatched. There are 14 residues in the CDR3. Germline V gives CDR1 GTSNPN, CDR2 SVGIG (reference sequence). DNA for the CDR3: TGTGCCTGGAGTGAGACAGGGAAGTGGGATACGCAGTATTTT. This encodes CAWSETGKWDTQYF.

This clone has just a few counts. The V and J genes are TRBV4-1 and TRBJ2-1; the D gene is possibly TRBD2 (5 bases). CDR3 length: 14 amino acids. Germline CDR1 reads MGHRA; CDR2 reads YSYEKL. The V end was cut by 0 bases, the J end by 12 bases, with 15 bases between. CDR3 region: CASSQDWELAGQFF. The CDR3 coding sequence is TGCGCCAGCAGCCAAGATTGGGAGTTGGCGGGGCAGTTCTTC.

This chain joins TRBV7-2 and TRBJ2-5; 11 bases fit TRBD2. This CDR3 contains 15 residues. CDR1 SGHTA and CDR2 FQGNSA come from the germline V gene. V was pared by 5 bases and J by 5 bases, with 7 bases of the junction left unmatched. The CDR3 bases are TGTGCCAGCAGCGGTAGCGGGGGGGCTTGGGAGACCCAGTACTTC. It translates to CASSGSGGAWETQYF.

This clone was seen a few times. The J gene is TRBJ2-2, the V gene TRBV29-1; D might be TRBD2 (6 bases). Germline V gene lookup returns CDR1 SQVTM and CDR2 ANQGSEA. The CDR3 has 15 amino acids. The V end lost 7 bases, the J end lost 2 bases, and 17 bases lay between the germline ends. CDR3 sequence: CSAQREDYNTGELFF. CDR3 DNA sequence: TGCAGCGCACAACGAGAGGACTACAACACCGGGGAGCTGTTTTTT.

The sample holds a few counts of this clone. The chain employs TRBV29-1 and TRBJ2-4, with D possibly being TRBD1 (6 bases). The V end was cut by 7 bases, the J end by 0 bases, with 13 bases between. The CDR3 extends over 14 amino acids. Germline lookup yields CDR1 SQVTM and CDR2 ANQGSEA. CDR3 in DNA: TGCAGCGCTAGACAGGCCCTAGCCAAAAACATTCAGTACTTC. Translating gives CSARQALAKNIQYF.

This clone has more than one count but fewer than ten. The rearrangement links TRBV5-6 to TRBJ2-3; D gene unclear. The CDR3 length is 14 residues. V was clipped by 2 bases and J by 0 bases, with 7 bases between them. Germline CDR1 and CDR2: SGHDT and YYEEEE. CDR3 sequence (DNA): TGTGCCAGCAGCTTTACATCTAGCACAGATACGCAGTATTTT. Its protein is CASSFTSSTDTQYF.

This clone appeared a few times. The chain has TRBV28 and TRBJ1-2, with D perhaps matching TRBD1 (5 bases). The germline V gene has CDR1 MDHEN and CDR2 SYDVKM. V was pared by 3 bases and J by 6 bases, with 14 bases between. The CDR3 extends over 14 amino acids. The CDR3 sequence is CASSFGQGFNGYTF. The DNA for the CDR3 is TGTGCCAGCAGTTTCGGTCAGGGCTTTAATGGCTACACCTTC.

DNA for the CDR3: TGTGCCAGCAGTGAAGCCGCTCGGCCTTTCTTT. Its protein product is CASSEAARPFF. The J gene is TRBJ1-1, the V gene TRBV6-1; D is unresolved. This CDR3 is 11 amino acids long. Germline lookup yields CDR1 MNHNS and CDR2 SASEGT. Trimming stripped 0 bases from V and 12 bases from J, with 8 bases between.

The chain uses TRBV15 and TRBJ1-1, with 7 bases matching TRBD1. The length of the CDR3 is 15 residues. Germline CDR1 reads LNHNV; CDR2 reads YYDKDF (reference sequence). V shed 4 bases, J shed 6 bases, and the junction held 11 bases outside the gene matches. CDR3 sequence reads: CATSTEGQWGAEAFF. The DNA for the CDR3 is TGTGCCACCAGCACCGAGGGACAGTGGGGCGCTGAAGCTTTCTTT.

The chain carries TRBV28 and TRBJ1-2; 8 bases align to TRBD1. CDR3 size: 13 residues. V trimming: 6 bases; J trimming: 9 bases; junction bases outside the gene matches: 9. Germline CDR1 reads MDHEN; CDR2 reads SYDVKM. The CDR3 region is CASRTQTGERYTF. For the CDR3, the DNA is TGTGCCAGCAGGACCCAGACAGGGGAGCGCTACACCTTC.

This clone is a singleton in its sample. V gene TRBV7-2 combines with J gene TRBJ1-5; D ambiguous. This CDR3 comprises 12 residues. Trimming stripped 3 bases from V and 7 bases from J, with 7 bases between. The germline gives CDR1 SGHTA, CDR2 FQGNSA. CDR3 nucleotides: TGTGCCAGCAGCTTGACTGGCCAGCCCCAGCATTTT. Translation: CASSLTGQPQHF.

This chain joins TRBV11-2 and TRBJ2-1; 8 bases fit TRBD2. The germline V gene encodes CDR1 SGHAT and CDR2 FQNNGV. This CDR3 contains 13 residues. The ends lost 5 bases at V and 8 bases at J; junction bases unmatched: 5. The CDR3 sequence is CASSRGLAYEQFF. The CDR3 coding sequence is TGTGCCAGCAGCCGCGGACTAGCCTATGAGCAGTTCTTC.

The chain uses TRBV5-1 and TRBJ2-7, with 8 bases lining up with TRBD2. Trimming at V came to 4 bases and at J to 2 bases, leaving 2 bases not matched to a gene. Looked up from germline, CDR1 is SGHRS and CDR2 is YFSETQ. This CDR3 has 13 amino acids. CDR3 bases: TGCGCCAGCAGCATAGCGGGAACCTACGAGCAGTACTTC. Its translation: CASSIAGTYEQYF.

This clone was detected only a few times. This sequence joins TRBV4-1 and TRBJ2-3; 8 positions agree with TRBD2. The CDR3 covers 15 residues. V dropped 4 bases and J dropped 4; count of bases not matched to a gene: 7. Germline CDR1 is MGHRA and CDR2 is YSYEKL. This CDR3 is CASSLLSGSADTQYF. CDR3 sequence (DNA): TGCGCCAGCAGCCTTCTAAGCGGGAGTGCAGATACGCAGTATTTT.

V gene TRBV29-1 combines with J gene TRBJ1-1, with a tentative D call TRBD1 (5 bases). CDR3 length equals 13 residues. Per the germline V gene, CDR1 is SQVTM and CDR2 is ANQGSEA. With 3 bases removed from V and 2 bases from J, the gap between germline ends came to 10 bases. CDR3 in amino acids: CSVDRERNTEAFF. The CDR3 DNA follows: TGCAGCGTTGACAGGGAACGAAACACTGAAGCTTTCTTT.

J is TRBJ2-7 and V is TRBV23-1; D perhaps matches TRBD1 (6 bases). TRBV23-1 is recorded as an ORF, its role being uncertain. The CDR3 runs to 15 residues. With 4 bases removed from V and 4 bases from J, the gap between germline ends came to 17 bases. CDR3 in amino acids: CASSRGWDTTYEQYF. In nucleotides, the CDR3 is TGCGCCAGCAGTCGGGGGTGGGACACCACGTACGAGCAGTACTTC.